These T cell receptor beta chains were read from a single sample in a study of CXCR3-negative and CXCR3-positive naive CD8 T cells. TCRdb derives one entry per CDR3 protein from the 5' RACE reads, leaving out DNA. This sample's table has approximately 88,000 distinct CDR3 sequences. The sample was naive CXCR3- CD8+ T cells from blood. The receptors were sampled from a human donor in good health. Some clones in this sample may be carry-over from other donors' samples. The CDR3 runs from the conserved cysteine through the conserved F or W.

J: TRBJ2-7; V: TRBV29-1; CDR3: CSVESGQGPYEQYF
J: TRBJ1-4; V: TRBV29-1; CDR3: CSVEVETREFGKLFF
J: TRBJ2-7; V: TRBV28; CDR3: CASSFDRVAYEQYF
J: TRBJ2-7; V: TRBV7-2; CDR3: CASSPDPFEEQYF
J: TRBJ2-1; V: TRBV11-2; CDR3: CASSPGLAGGPGEQFF
J: TRBJ1-1; V: TRBV5-1; CDR3: CASSQTGTDTEAFF
J: TRBJ1-1; V: TRBV27; CDR3: CASGVTTEAFF
J: TRBJ1-2; V: TRBV7-6; CDR3: CASSLEGGLSLGYTF
J: TRBJ2-6; V: TRBV12-3/TRBV12-4; CDR3: CASSRGGAGANVLTF
J: TRBJ2-2; V: TRBV5-6; CDR3: CASSPRVGTGELFF
J: TRBJ2-1; V: TRBV12-3/TRBV12-4; CDR3: CASSFANEQFF
J: TRBJ2-5; V: TRBV7-6; CDR3: CASSFYSGGMQETQYF
J: TRBJ2-1; V: TRBV7-9; CDR3: CASSDGQTTDEQFF
J: TRBJ2-2; V: TRBV7-9; CDR3: CASSSVSLTGELFF
J: TRBJ2-1; V: TRBV29-1; CDR3: CSVDSGGRARNEQFF
J: TRBJ2-1; V: TRBV20-1; CDR3: CSARDRDTYNEQFF
J: TRBJ1-1; V: TRBV5-1; CDR3: CASSLGQGIEAFF
J: TRBJ2-2; V: TRBV20-1; CDR3: CSARDPGTHGAGELFF
J: TRBJ2-1; V: TRBV29-1; CDR3: CSVRPSASNEQFF
J: TRBJ2-3; V: TRBV12-3/TRBV12-4; CDR3: CATGLADTDTQYF
J: TRBJ2-3; V: TRBV29-1; CDR3: CSAKTGGTDTQYF
J: TRBJ2-3; V: TRBV9; CDR3: CASTGGAAGTDTQYF
J: TRBJ2-5; V: TRBV20-1; CDR3: CSARDGRGQETQYF
J: TRBJ2-1; V: TRBV7-9; CDR3: CASSPPAIPNEQFF
J: TRBJ2-3; V: TRBV12-3/TRBV12-4; CDR3: CASRLAGVTDTQYF
J: TRBJ1-1; V: TRBV3-1; CDR3: CASSQDLGDTPDTEAFF
J: TRBJ2-7; V: TRBV12-3/TRBV12-4; CDR3: CASSFSSGGTSYEQYF
J: TRBJ2-3; V: TRBV4-3; CDR3: CASSQDWGTGAGDTQYF
J: TRBJ2-1; V: TRBV7-6; CDR3: CASSLVLRREDSYNEQFF
J: TRBJ2-2; V: TRBV11-2; CDR3: CASTNPELADTGELFF
J: TRBJ1-2; V: TRBV20-1; CDR3: CSAIDDRGPNYGYTF
J: TRBJ1-2; V: TRBV21-1; CDR3: CASSNGTGLHGYTF
J: TRBJ2-5; V: TRBV11-2; CDR3: CASRTGTSRQETQYF
J: TRBJ1-1; V: TRBV4-1; CDR3: CASSQEEGGRNTEAFF
J: TRBJ2-5; V: TRBV29-1; CDR3: CSVVDHKETQYF
J: TRBJ2-7; V: TRBV20-1; CDR3: CSARRDPAYEQYF
J: TRBJ2-7; V: TRBV5-1; CDR3: CASSPYRGPYEQYF
J: TRBJ2-1; V: TRBV7-8; CDR3: CASSLGRLGGSNEQFF
J: TRBJ2-1; V: TRBV10-3; CDR3: CAISAGTSQTIAGVMDEQFF
J: TRBJ2-7; V: TRBV5-1; CDR3: CASSLHRGHSYEQYF
J: TRBJ1-6; V: TRBV5-1; CDR3: CASSLAGNSPLHF
J: TRBJ2-7; V: TRBV2; CDR3: CASSERDRRSSYEQYF
J: TRBJ2-7; V: TRBV29-1; CDR3: CSVEDGRAYEQYF
J: TRBJ1-1; V: TRBV7-9; CDR3: CASSFGVGTEAFF
J: TRBJ1-2; V: TRBV5-1; CDR3: CASSLEKAGRGYTF
J: TRBJ2-7; V: TRBV28; CDR3: CASDRGQGKSDEQYF
J: TRBJ2-1; V: TRBV29-1; CDR3: CSVEPQGAYNEQFF
J: TRBJ2-7; V: TRBV5-1; CDR3: CASSLAGIPSYEQYF
J: TRBJ1-1; V: TRBV4-3; CDR3: CASSQKPAGIMNTEAFF
J: TRBJ2-3; V: TRBV28; CDR3: CASSSSGGATDTQYF
J: TRBJ2-1; V: TRBV4-3; CDR3: CASSQDVLHNEQFF